This TCR beta chain originates from a study of T cells in Graves' hyperthyroidism and ophthalmopathy. Study details: Specimen type is peripheral blood, collected at initial diagnosis prior to any treatment.

Amplification of TCR beta CDR3 regions was performed using RNA transcripts as template. TCR CDR3 underwent first-round RT-PCR with the HTBI primer set. TCRdb processed the multiplex PCR reads anew with MiXCR; each CDR3 protein has one entry. The table has some 560,000 distinct CDR3 sequences, approximately 14% seen once; the top ten hold roughly 14%. General observations from the study: Appearing also in blood were most of the thyroid clonotypes expanded above 0.001. Ophthalmopathy and stable hyperthyroidism were separated by a 13 V-J model.

Of note for this clonotype: Its target is not known.

Newly diagnosed hyperthyroidism patients aged 18 to 65 years had disease lasting under 2 months. Germline CDR1 MNHNS, CDR2 SASEGT. The CDR3 has 15 amino acids. V gave up 7 bases and J gave up 0 bases, with 13 bases separating them. Sequencing was done on a sample of blood. This clonotype was sampled from a woman between 40 and 50 years old with Graves' hyperthyroidism. The chain couples TRBV6-1 to TRBJ2-1; a possible D gene is TRBD1 (6 bases). The CDR3 DNA reads as TGTGCCAGCACCGCAGGACAGCCCTCCTACAATGAGCAGTTCTTC. Translating it yields CASTAGQPSYNEQFF.